The 2 T cell receptor beta chains presented below share a single source sample, sequenced in a study of blood T cell repertoires in COVID-19 (dated by TCRdb to 2019 to 2021). The library was built by means of the immunoSEQ multiplex PCR assay. Imported from immuneACCESS, the table was reduced by TCRdb to in-frame sequences with V and J called. These copies leave out some clones; in studies compared against another copy, an unresolved V gene accounts for under half, and the cause of the remainder is not known. The sample table records just over 90,000 clones; almost 90% of these occur just once. The ten largest clonotypes hold roughly 1.5% of the sample. Sequencing was performed on peripheral blood. The source of these receptors is a human donor with active COVID-19. The donor label of this sample is uncertain.

J is TRBJ1-1 and V is TRBV4-1; TRBD1 agrees at 9 bases. Trimming at V came to 2 bases and at J to 10 bases, leaving 8 bases not matched to a gene. The CDR3 totals 14 residues. The germline V gene encodes CDR1 MGHRA and CDR2 YSYEKL. The DNA for the CDR3 is TGCGCCAGCAGCCAACCCCGGGACAGGGTAAGAGCTTTCTTT. Translation: CASSQPRDRVRAFF.

The chain recombines TRBV28 with TRBJ2-1; possibly TRBD2 for D (7 bases). CDR3 length: 16 amino acids. Germline V gives CDR1 MDHEN, CDR2 SYDVKM. Trimming cost V 2 bases and J 5 bases, with 16 bases left between them. The CDR3 is CASSLTAGAHHNEQFF. DNA for the CDR3: TGTGCCAGCAGTTTAACGGCGGGGGCGCACCACAATGAGCAGTTCTTC.